The present TCR beta chain was sequenced within a study of shared clonotypes between healthy human individuals. J was trimmed by 7 bases and V by 3 bases; bases with no gene match: 11. The germline V gene has CDR1 SNHLY and CDR2 FYNNEI. The CDR3 is made up of 17 amino acids. The table came from immunoSEQ multiplex PCR; TCRdb's copy has only in-frame clones and leaves some out. This sample carries over a million clones, 95% to 99% of them seen once, and the ten largest clones take roughly 0.45%. This rearrangement joins TRBV2 to TRBJ1-4, with 10 positions matching TRBD1. Material for sequencing was naive CD4+ T cells sorted from blood. Described subset: CD45RA+ positively selected. This TCR was recovered from a man aged 25-45 years in good health. CDR3 residues: CASSDFGTGARGEKLFF. CDR3 sequence (DNA): TGTGCCAGCAGTGACTTCGGGACAGGGGCTCGGGGTGAAAAACTGTTTTTT.